These 14 T cell receptor beta chains originate from one sample sequenced in a study of tumor-infiltrating lymphocytes in localized non-small cell lung cancer. TCRdb keeps only in-frame clones here, not all; method: immunoSEQ multiplex PCR. The table lists under 8,000 clones, 70% to 80% of them singletons, with 7% to 9% in the top ten. The specimen sequenced was lung tumor tissue. Receptors originate from a human donor with non-small cell lung cancer.

This rearrangement joins TRBV5-1 to TRBJ1-3; D possibly corresponds to TRBD1 (5 bases). There are 13 residues in the CDR3. Germline values: CDR1 SGHRS, CDR2 YFSETQ. Trimming removed 6 bases at V and 2 bases at J, with 9 bases between. The CDR3 protein is CASKRDAGNTIYF. DNA for the CDR3: TGCGCCAGCAAAAGGGACGCTGGAAACACCATATATTTT.

The chain recombines TRBV30 with TRBJ1-5; D is possibly TRBD1 (6 bases). This CDR3 spans 14 amino acids. CDR1 and CDR2 (germline): GTSNPN, SVGIG (reference sequence). Trimming took off 1 base at V and 3 bases at J, with 10 bases between the two ends. CDR3 region: CAWSGQATNQPQHF. CDR3 coding DNA: TGTGCCTGGAGTGGACAGGCTACCAATCAGCCCCAGCATTTT.

This clone was picked up a small number of times. The V call is TRBV27, the J call TRBJ1-5, with D maybe TRBD1 (6 bases). Germline V gives CDR1 MNHEY, CDR2 SMNVEV (reference sequence). The V and J ends lost 3 bases and 4 bases respectively, with 13 bases between them. This CDR3 comprises 15 residues. CDR3 region: CASSLSQGRNQPQHF. The CDR3 nucleotides are TGTGCCAGCAGTTTGTCTCAGGGGCGTAATCAGCCCCAGCATTTT.

The gene calls are TRBV11-2 and TRBJ1-1, with 7 bases fitting TRBD1. This CDR3 is 16 amino acids long. The junction had 10 bases not matched to a gene; V was cut back by 1 base and J by 5 bases. Germline V CDR1 and CDR2: SGHAT, FQNNGV. CDR3 DNA: TGTGCCAGCAGCTTAGTTTGGGGACAGTTCGGGACTGAAGCTTTCTTT. This codes for CASSLVWGQFGTEAFF.

The chain is built from TRBV5-1 and TRBJ2-2; no firm D call. This CDR3 comprises 15 residues. Trimming cost V 0 bases and J 0 bases, with 6 bases left between them. The germline V gene encodes CDR1 SGHRS and CDR2 YFSETQ. The CDR3 coding sequence is TGCGCCAGCAGCTTGGAACCGGCGAACACCGGGGAGCTGTTTTTT. Amino acid sequence: CASSLEPANTGELFF.

CDR3 sequence reads: CSAQLTQGSTEAFF. CDR3 sequence (DNA): TGCAGCGCCCAGCTAACACAAGGGAGCACTGAAGCTTTCTTT. This sequence joins TRBV29-1 and TRBJ1-1, with D unresolved. The germline V gene encodes CDR1 SQVTM and CDR2 ANQGSEA. V gave up 7 bases and J gave up 4 bases, with 19 bases separating them. The CDR3 runs 14 residues.

J is TRBJ1-5 and V is TRBV7-8; D may be TRBD1 (6 bases). This CDR3 has 13 residues. The germline CDR1 and CDR2 sequences are SGHVS and FQNEAQ. Trimming cost V 3 bases and J 6 bases, with 9 bases left between them. The CDR3 is CASSLEGGQPQHF. CDR3 nucleotides: TGTGCCAGCAGCTTGGAAGGGGGTCAGCCCCAGCATTTT.

This clone is a singleton in its sample. This rearrangement joins TRBV19 to TRBJ2-7; possible D gene TRBD1, 5 bases. V lost 3 bases to trimming and J lost 3 bases, with 15 bases between them. Germline V gene lookup returns CDR1 LNHDA and CDR2 SQIVND (reference sequence). This CDR3 spans 15 amino acids. The CDR3 spells CASSIDSQTSYEQYF. CDR3 nucleotide sequence: TGTGCCAGTAGTATTGACAGCCAAACCAGCTACGAGCAGTACTTC.

In its sample, this clone was seen a few times. The CDR3 DNA sequence: TGCGCCAGCAGCTTCCCCGAGCTTAATGGCTACACCTTC. It specifies CASSFPELNGYTF. The J gene is TRBJ1-2, the V gene TRBV5-1; D remains ambiguous. Germline V lookup: CDR1 SGHRS, CDR2 YFSETQ. V lost 2 bases and J lost 6, with 11 bases in between. The CDR3 sequence is 13 residues long.

CDR3 in amino acids: CASSYPTGGADSPLHF. In nucleotides, the CDR3 is TGTGCCAGCAGCTACCCGACAGGGGGCGCTGATTCACCCCTCCACTTT. The gene calls are TRBV5-6 and TRBJ1-6, with 10 bases identical to TRBD1. In germline, CDR1 is SGHDT, CDR2 YYEEEE. This CDR3 contains 16 residues. J gave up 8 bases and V 3 bases, and 8 bases lay outside the gene matches.

V gene TRBV18 combines with J gene TRBJ2-3; no definite D call. The CDR3 runs to 12 residues. CDR1 KGHSH and CDR2 LQKENI come from the germline V gene. V was pared by 6 bases and J by 0 bases, with 4 bases between. The chain's CDR3 is CASSPSTDTQYF. The CDR3 DNA reads as TGTGCCAGCTCTCCTAGCACAGATACGCAGTATTTT.

The genes are TRBV11-3 and TRBJ2-1; 8 nucleotides match TRBD1. Germline V gene lookup returns CDR1 SGHNT and CDR2 YENEEA. This CDR3 has 13 residues. The J segment lost 7 bases and the V segment lost 4 bases, leaving 3 bases of the junction unmatched. CDR3 sequence (DNA): TGTGCCAGCAGCTCAAACAGGGGGAATGAGCAGTTCTTC. Amino acids: CASSSNRGNEQFF.

The J gene is TRBJ1-5, the V gene TRBV6-5, with D uncertain. Germline CDR1 is MNHEY and CDR2 is SVGAGI. The CDR3 sequence is 13 residues long. V shed 2 bases and J shed 1 base, with 3 bases lying between them. The CDR3 DNA sequence: TGTGCCAGCAGTTACAGGAGCAATCAGCCCCAGCATTTT. This translates into CASSYRSNQPQHF.

This clone was observed a handful of times. The chain combines TRBV7-2 with TRBJ2-1, with TRBD2 matching 9 bases. Trimming took 0 bases from V and 4 from J; bases not matched to a gene: 4. The CDR3 has 16 residues. Germline V CDR1 and CDR2: SGHTA, FQGNSA. The CDR3 protein is CASSLALAGGYNEQFF. DNA for the CDR3: TGTGCCAGCAGCTTAGCACTAGCGGGCGGGTACAATGAGCAGTTCTTC.